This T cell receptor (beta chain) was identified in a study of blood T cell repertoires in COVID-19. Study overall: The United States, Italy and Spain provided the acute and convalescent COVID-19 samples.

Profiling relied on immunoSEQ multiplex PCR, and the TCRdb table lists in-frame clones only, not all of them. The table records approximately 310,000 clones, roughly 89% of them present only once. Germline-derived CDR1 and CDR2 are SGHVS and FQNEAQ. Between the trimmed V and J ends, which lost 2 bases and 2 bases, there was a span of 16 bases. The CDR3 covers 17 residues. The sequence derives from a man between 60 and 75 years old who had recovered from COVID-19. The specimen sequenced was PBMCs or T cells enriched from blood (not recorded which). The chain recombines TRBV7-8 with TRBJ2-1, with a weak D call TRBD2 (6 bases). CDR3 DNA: TGTGCCAGCAGCTTAATGCTCGTGGGAGGTCCCTACAATGAGCAGTTCTTC. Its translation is CASSLMLVGGPYNEQFF.